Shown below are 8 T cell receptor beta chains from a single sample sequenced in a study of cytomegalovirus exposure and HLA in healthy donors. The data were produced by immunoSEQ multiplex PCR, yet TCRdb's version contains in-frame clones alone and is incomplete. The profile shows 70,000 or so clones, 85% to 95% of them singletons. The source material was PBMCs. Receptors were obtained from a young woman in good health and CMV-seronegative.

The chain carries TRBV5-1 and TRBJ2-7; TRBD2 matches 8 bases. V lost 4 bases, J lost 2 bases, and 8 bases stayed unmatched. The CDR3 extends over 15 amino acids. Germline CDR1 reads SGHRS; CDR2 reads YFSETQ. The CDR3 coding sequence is TGCGCCAGCAGCGCGATAGCGGGGCCTCCCTACGAGCAGTACTTC. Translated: CASSAIAGPPYEQYF.

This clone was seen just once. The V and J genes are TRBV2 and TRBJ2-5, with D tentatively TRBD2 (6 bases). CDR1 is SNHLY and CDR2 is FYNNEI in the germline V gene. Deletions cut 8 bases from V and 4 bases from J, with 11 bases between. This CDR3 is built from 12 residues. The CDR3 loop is CASLRRVETQYF. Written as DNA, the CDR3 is TGTGCCAGCCTACGGAGGGTAGAGACCCAGTACTTC.

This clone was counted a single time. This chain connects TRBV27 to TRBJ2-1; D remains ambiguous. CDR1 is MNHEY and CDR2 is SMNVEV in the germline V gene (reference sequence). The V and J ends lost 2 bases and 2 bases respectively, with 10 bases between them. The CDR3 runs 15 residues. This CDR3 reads CASSLRHRTYNEQFF. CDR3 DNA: TGTGCCAGCAGTTTACGCCACAGAACCTACAATGAGCAGTTCTTC.

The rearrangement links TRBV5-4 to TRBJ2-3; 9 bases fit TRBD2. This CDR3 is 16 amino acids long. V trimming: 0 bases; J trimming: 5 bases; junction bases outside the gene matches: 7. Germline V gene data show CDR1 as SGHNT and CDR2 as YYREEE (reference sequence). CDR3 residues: CASSLGRGRGGDTQYF. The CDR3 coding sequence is TGTGCCAGCAGCTTGGGACGCGGGAGGGGGGGAGATACGCAGTATTTT.

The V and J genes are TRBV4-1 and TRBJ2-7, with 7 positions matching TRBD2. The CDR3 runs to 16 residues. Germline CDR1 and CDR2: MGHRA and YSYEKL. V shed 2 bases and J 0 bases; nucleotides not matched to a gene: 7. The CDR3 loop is CASSQNIAGSSYEQYF. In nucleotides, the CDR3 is TGCGCCAGCAGCCAAAATATAGCGGGTAGCTCCTACGAGCAGTACTTC.

The CDR3 sequence is CASSPRGQTNQPQHF. CDR3 bases: TGTGCCAGCAGCCCGAGGGGACAGACGAATCAGCCCCAGCATTTT. The chain combines TRBV5-5 with TRBJ1-5, with TRBD1 matching 7 bases. CDR1 and CDR2 (germline): SGHKS, YYEKEE (reference sequence). With V trimmed by 4 bases and J by 4 bases, 8 bases remained unmatched. This CDR3 comprises 15 residues.

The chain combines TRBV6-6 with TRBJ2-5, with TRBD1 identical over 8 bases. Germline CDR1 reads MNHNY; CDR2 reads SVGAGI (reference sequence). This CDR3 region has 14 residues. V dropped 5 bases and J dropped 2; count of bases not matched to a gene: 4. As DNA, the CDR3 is TGTGCCAGCAGTACAGGGGGAGTTCAAGAGACCCAGTACTTC. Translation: CASSTGGVQETQYF.

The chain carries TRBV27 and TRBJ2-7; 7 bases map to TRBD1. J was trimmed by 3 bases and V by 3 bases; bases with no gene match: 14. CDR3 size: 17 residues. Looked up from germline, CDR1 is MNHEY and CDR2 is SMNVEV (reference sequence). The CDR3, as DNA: TGTGCCAGCAGTTTTTCCGCCTCACAGGGGTCCATCTACGAGCAGTACTTC. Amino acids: CASSFSASQGSIYEQYF.